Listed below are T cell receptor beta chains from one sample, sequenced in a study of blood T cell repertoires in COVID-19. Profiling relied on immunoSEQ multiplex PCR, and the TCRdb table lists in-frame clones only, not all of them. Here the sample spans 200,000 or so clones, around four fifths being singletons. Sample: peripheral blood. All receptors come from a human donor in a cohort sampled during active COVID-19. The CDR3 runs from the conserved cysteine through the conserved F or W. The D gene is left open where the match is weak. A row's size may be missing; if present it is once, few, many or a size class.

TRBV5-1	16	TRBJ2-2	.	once	CASSLSQMSNTGELFF	TGCGCCAGCAGCTTGTCCCAGATGTCGAACACCGGGGAGCTGTTTTTT
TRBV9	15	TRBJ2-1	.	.	CASSAPQGKQWEQFF	TGTGCCAGCAGCGCCCCCCAGGGCAAACAGTGGGAGCAGTTCTTC
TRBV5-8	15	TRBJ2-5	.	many	CASFTTRNPLETQYF	TGTGCCAGCTTCACTACACGGAACCCCCTAGAGACCCAGTACTTC
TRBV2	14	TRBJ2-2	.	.	CASLGQRNTGELFF	TGTGCCAGCCTAGGACAGAGGAACACCGGGGAGCTGTTTTTT
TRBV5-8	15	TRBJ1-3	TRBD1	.	CATATGPDSGNTIYF	TGTGCCACCGCGACAGGGCCCGACTCTGGAAACACCATATATTTT
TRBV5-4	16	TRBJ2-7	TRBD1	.	CASSSLGTGRTYEQYF	TGTGCCAGCAGTAGCTTAGGGACAGGGCGAACCTACGAGCAGTACTTC
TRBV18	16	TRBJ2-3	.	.	CASSPPRGGGTDTQYF	TGTGCCAGCTCACCACCCCGGGGTGGGGGCACAGATACGCAGTATTTT
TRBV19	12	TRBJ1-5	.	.	CASSLPDQPQHF	TGTGCCAGTAGTCTGCCGGATCAGCCCCAGCATTTT
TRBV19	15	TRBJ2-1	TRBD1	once	CASSPDWDRSDEQFF	TGTGCCAGTAGTCCGGATTGGGACAGGAGCGATGAGCAGTTCTTC
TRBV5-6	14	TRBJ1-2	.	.	CASSGGGGGYGYTF	TGTGCCAGCAGCGGAGGGGGGGGTGGCTATGGCTACACCTTC
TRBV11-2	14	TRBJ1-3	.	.	CASGQEAGWSTIYF	TGTGCCAGCGGACAAGAAGCAGGGTGGTCCACCATATATTTT
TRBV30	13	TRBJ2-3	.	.	CAWSLGRGDTQYF	TGTGCCTGGAGCCTCGGAAGAGGAGATACGCAGTATTTT
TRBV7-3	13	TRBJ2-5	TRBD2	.	CASSLGGGETQYF	TGTGCCAGCAGCTTAGGCGGGGGGGAGACCCAGTACTTC
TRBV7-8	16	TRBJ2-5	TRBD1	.	CASSLGVTGVGETQYF	TGTGCCAGCAGCTTAGGGGTGACAGGGGTCGGGGAGACCCAGTACTTC
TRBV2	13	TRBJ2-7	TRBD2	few	CASKTGLVPEQYF	TGTGCCAGTAAGACGGGACTAGTACCCGAGCAGTACTTC
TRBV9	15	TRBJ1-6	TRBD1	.	CASSPGTAAMGPLHF	TGTGCCAGCAGCCCCGGGACAGCCGCTATGGGGCCCCTCCACTTT
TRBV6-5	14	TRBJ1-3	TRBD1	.	CASRTGSTGNTIYF	TGTGCCAGTCGGACAGGATCGACTGGAAACACCATATATTTT
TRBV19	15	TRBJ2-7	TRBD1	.	CASSLGQGSSYEQYF	TGTGCCAGTAGTCTCGGACAGGGGAGCTCCTACGAGCAGTACTTC
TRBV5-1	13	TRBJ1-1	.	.	CASSLALRGEAFF	TGCGCCAGCAGCTTGGCCCTACGCGGGGAAGCTTTCTTT
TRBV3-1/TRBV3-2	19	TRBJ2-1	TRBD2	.	CASSKTSQGLAGAYNEQFF	TGTGCCAGCAGTAAAACCAGTCAGGGGCTAGCGGGAGCCTACAATGAGCAGTTCTTC
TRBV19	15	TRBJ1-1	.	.	CASSDEGASDTEAFF	TGTGCCAGTAGTGACGAAGGGGCGTCGGACACTGAAGCTTTCTTT
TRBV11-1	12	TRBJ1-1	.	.	CASSHRTAGAFF	TGTGCCAGCAGCCATCGGACAGCCGGAGCTTTCTTT
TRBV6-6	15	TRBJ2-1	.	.	CASSYDWSSYNEQFF	TGTGCCAGCAGTTACGACTGGAGCTCCTACAATGAGCAGTTCTTC
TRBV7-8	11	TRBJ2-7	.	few	CASSLEQGQYF	TGTGCCAGCAGCTTGGAACAGGGGCAGTACTTC
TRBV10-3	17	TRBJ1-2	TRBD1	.	CAISGISRDRANYGYTF	TGTGCCATCAGTGGAATAAGCCGGGACAGGGCTAACTATGGCTACACCTTC
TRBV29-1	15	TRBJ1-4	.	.	CSVARELGAREKLFF	TGCAGCGTTGCACGTGAACTTGGGGCTCGAGAAAAACTGTTTTTT
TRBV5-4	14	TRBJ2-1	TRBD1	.	CASSLGQGAYEQFF	TGTGCCAGCAGCTTGGGACAGGGGGCATATGAGCAGTTCTTC
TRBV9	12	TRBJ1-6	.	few	CASSVSGSPLHF	TGTGCCAGCAGCGTCTCCGGTTCACCCCTCCACTTT
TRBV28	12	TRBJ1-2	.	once	CASSSTGYGYTF	TGTGCCAGCAGTTCGACAGGCTATGGCTACACCTTC
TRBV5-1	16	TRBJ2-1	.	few	CASSVRAAQTGDEQFF	TGCGCCAGCAGCGTACGGGCGGCTCAAACCGGGGATGAGCAGTTCTTC
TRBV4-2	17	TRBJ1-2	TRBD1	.	CASSQVMFDRTGDGYTF	TGTGCCAGCAGCCAAGTCATGTTCGACCGGACAGGGGATGGCTACACCTTC
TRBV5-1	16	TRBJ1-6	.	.	CASSLDFGGRNSPLHF	TGCGCCAGCAGCTTGGACTTCGGGGGAAGGAATTCACCCCTCCACTTT
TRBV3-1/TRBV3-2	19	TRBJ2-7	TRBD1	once	CASSQDLPLTTGGNYEQYF	TGTGCCAGCAGCCAAGACTTGCCCCTTACGACAGGGGGAAACTACGAGCAGTACTTC
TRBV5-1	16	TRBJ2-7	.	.	CASSLAISGSHDEQYF	TGCGCCAGCAGCTTGGCCATATCCGGGAGTCACGACGAGCAGTACTTC
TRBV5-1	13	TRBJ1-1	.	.	CASSPSGVGEAFF	TGCGCCAGCAGTCCCTCCGGAGTAGGTGAAGCTTTCTTT
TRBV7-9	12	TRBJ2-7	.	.	CASSLDTDEQYF	TGTGCCAGCAGCTTAGATACGGACGAGCAGTACTTC
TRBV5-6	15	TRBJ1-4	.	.	CASGRVGATNEKLFF	TGTGCCAGCGGCCGGGTCGGGGCAACTAATGAAAAACTGTTTTTT
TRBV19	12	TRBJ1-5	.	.	CASRLLNQPQHF	TGTGCCAGCAGACTGCTCAATCAGCCCCAGCATTTT
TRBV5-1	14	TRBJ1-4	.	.	CASGARDKGEKLFF	TGCGCCAGCGGGGCTCGGGACAAGGGCGAAAAACTGTTTTTT
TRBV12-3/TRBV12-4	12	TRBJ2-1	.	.	CASRAPGGEQFF	TGTGCCAGCAGGGCGCCCGGCGGGGAGCAGTTCTTC
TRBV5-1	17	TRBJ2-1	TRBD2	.	CASSPGTSGGSYNEQFF	TGCGCCAGCAGCCCCGGGACTAGCGGGGGTTCCTACAATGAGCAGTTCTTC
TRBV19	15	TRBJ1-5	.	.	CASSTKTGERRPQHF	TGTGCCAGTAGTACAAAAACCGGGGAACGGCGGCCCCAGCATTTT
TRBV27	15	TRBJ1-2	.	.	CASGHSKANNYGYTF	TGTGCCAGCGGGCACAGTAAAGCTAATAACTATGGCTACACCTTC
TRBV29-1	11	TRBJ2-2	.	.	CSGGLSGELFF	TGCAGCGGGGGACTGTCAGGGGAGCTGTTTTTT
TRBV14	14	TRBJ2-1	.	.	CASSQVPVGGEQFF	TGTGCCAGCAGCCAGGTACCAGTCGGCGGTGAGCAGTTCTTC
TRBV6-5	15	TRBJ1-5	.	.	CASSYSTASNQPQHF	TGTGCCAGCAGTTACTCGACAGCCAGCAATCAGCCCCAGCATTTT
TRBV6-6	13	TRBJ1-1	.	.	CASINSHNTEAFF	TGTGCCAGCATCAATTCCCATAACACTGAAGCTTTCTTT
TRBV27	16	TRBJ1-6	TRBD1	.	CASSLLGQGNNSPLHF	TGTGCCAGCAGTTTACTAGGACAGGGGAATAATTCACCCCTCCACTTT
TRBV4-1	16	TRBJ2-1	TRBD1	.	CASSQDGTGTANEQFF	TGCGCCAGCAGCCAAGACGGGACAGGGACAGCTAATGAGCAGTTCTTC